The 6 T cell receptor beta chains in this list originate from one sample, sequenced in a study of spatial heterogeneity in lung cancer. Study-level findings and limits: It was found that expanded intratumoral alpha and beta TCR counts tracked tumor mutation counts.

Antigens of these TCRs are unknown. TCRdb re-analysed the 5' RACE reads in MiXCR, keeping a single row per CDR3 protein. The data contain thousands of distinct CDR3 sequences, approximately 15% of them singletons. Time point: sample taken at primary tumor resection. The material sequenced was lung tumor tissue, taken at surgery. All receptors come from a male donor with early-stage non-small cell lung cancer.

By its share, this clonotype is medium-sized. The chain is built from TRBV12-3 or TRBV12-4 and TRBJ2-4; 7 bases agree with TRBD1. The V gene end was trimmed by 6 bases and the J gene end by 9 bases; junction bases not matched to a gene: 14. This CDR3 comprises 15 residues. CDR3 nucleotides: TGTGCCAGCAGATCCTCCGGGACAGAGAGAGGCATTCAGTACTTC. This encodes CASRSSGTERGIQYF.

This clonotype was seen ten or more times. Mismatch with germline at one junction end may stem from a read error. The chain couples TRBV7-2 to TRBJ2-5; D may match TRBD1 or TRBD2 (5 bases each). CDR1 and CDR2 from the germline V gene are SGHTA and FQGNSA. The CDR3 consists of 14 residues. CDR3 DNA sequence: TGTGCCAGCAGCCCAGGACGGAGACAGATTCTTGGGACCTTC. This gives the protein CASSPGRRQILGTF.

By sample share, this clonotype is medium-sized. The CDR3 here is CATTGLVYNEQFF. As DNA, the CDR3 is TGTGCCACCACCGGACTAGTATACAATGAGCAGTTCTTC. The V gene is TRBV6-5, the J gene TRBJ2-1, with 7 bases lining up with TRBD2. Germline CDR1 is MNHEY and CDR2 is SVGAGI. The CDR3 totals 13 residues. The ends lost 10 bases at V and 4 bases at J; junction bases unmatched: 7.

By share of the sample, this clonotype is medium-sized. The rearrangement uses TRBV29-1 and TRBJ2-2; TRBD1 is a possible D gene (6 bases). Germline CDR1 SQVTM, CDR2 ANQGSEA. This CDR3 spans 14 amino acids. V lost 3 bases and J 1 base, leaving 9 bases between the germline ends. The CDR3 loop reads CSVDLQGNTGELFF. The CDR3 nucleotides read TGCAGCGTTGATTTACAGGGGAACACCGGGGAGCTGTTTTTT.

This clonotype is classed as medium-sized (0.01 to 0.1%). The CDR3 sequence: CASSYLAPGLADQETQYF. For the CDR3, the DNA is TGTGCCAGCAGTTACTTAGCCCCGGGACTAGCGGATCAAGAGACCCAGTACTTC. V usage is TRBV6-5 and J usage is TRBJ2-5; 11 bases are shared with TRBD2. Germline CDR1 is MNHEY and CDR2 is SVGAGI. The CDR3 totals 18 residues. Germline trimming cut 1 base from V and 2 bases from J; bases unmatched to any gene: 9.

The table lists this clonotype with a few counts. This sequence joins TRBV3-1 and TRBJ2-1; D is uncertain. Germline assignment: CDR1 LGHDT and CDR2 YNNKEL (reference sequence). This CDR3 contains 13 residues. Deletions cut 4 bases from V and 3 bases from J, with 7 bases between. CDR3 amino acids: CASSPPLYNEQFF. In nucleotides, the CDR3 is TGTGCCAGCAGCCCACCCCTCTACAATGAGCAGTTCTTC.